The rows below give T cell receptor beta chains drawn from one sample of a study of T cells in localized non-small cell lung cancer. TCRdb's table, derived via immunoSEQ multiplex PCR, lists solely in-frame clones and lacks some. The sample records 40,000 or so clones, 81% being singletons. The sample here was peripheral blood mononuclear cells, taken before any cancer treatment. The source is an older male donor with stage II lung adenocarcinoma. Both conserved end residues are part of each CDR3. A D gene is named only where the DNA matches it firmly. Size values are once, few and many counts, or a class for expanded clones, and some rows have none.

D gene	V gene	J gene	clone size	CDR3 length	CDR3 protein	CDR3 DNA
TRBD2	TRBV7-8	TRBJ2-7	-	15	CASSFNSGRDHEQYF	TGTGCCAGCAGCTTTAATAGCGGGAGGGACCACGAGCAGTACTTC
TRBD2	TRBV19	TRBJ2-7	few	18	CASTSTPIERGGFYEQYF	TGTGCCAGTACTTCCACCCCCATCGAACGGGGGGGTTTCTACGAGCAGTACTTC
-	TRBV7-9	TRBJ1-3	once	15	CASSLGTDSGNTIYF	TGTGCCAGCAGCTTGGGAACGGACTCTGGAAACACCATATATTTT
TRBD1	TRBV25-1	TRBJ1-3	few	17	CASSGGQGAPSGNTIYF	TGTGCCAGCAGTGGGGGACAGGGGGCTCCCTCTGGAAACACCATATATTTT
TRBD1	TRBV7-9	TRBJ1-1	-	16	CASSSTLGQGDTEAFF	TGTGCCAGCAGCTCCACACTGGGACAGGGCGACACTGAAGCTTTCTTT
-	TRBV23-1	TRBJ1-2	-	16	CASTIPGRRSNYGYTF	TGCGCCAGCACCATACCTGGGAGGCGATCTAACTATGGCTACACCTTC
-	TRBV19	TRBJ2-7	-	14	CASSIERLSYEQYF	TGTGCCAGTAGTATAGAGAGGCTATCCTACGAGCAGTACTTC
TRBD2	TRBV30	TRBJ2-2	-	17	CAWSGRLAGIYTGELFF	TGTGCCTGGAGCGGTAGACTAGCGGGAATTTACACCGGGGAGCTGTTTTTT
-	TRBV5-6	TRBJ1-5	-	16	CASSLGSSSSNQPQHF	TGTGCCAGCAGCTTGGGGTCCAGCTCGAGCAATCAGCCCCAGCATTTT
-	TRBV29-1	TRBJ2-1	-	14	CSVPTGSSYNEQFF	TGCAGCGTTCCTACAGGGAGCTCCTACAATGAGCAGTTCTTC
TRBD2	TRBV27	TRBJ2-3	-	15	CASSARSGSSDTQYF	TGTGCCAGCAGTGCCCGGAGCGGGAGCTCAGATACGCAGTATTTT
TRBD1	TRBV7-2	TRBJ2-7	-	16	CASSLTPPGQGMQQYF	TGTGCCAGCAGCTTAACCCCGCCGGGACAGGGGATGCAGCAGTACTTC
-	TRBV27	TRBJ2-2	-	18	CASSFSSWGRGTTGELFF	TGTGCCAGCAGTTTCTCCTCTTGGGGCAGGGGTACCACCGGGGAGCTGTTTTTT
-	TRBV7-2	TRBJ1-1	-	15	CASSLDGTKNTEAFF	TGTGCCAGCAGCTTAGACGGGACAAAGAACACTGAAGCTTTCTTT
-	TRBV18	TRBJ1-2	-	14	CASRVTASNYGYTF	TGTGCCAGCCGAGTGACGGCTAGTAACTATGGCTACACCTTC